This T cell receptor (beta chain) was identified in a study of shared clonotypes between healthy human individuals. Germline assignment: CDR1 SGHTA and CDR2 FQGNSA. V shed 8 bases and J 1 base; nucleotides not matched to a gene: 6. This CDR3 has 14 residues. Clones were sequenced by immunoSEQ multiplex PCR, and TCRdb holds only the in-frame ones, with some missing. Of around 990,000 clones in the sample, 60% to 80% were seen once. The chain couples TRBV7-2 to TRBJ2-7, with TRBD2 matching 9 bases. Sequences were obtained from memory CD4+ T cells from PBMCs. Subset meaning: CD45RA-negative fraction. This receptor was taken from a man younger than 35 in good health. Some clones in this sample may be carry-over from other donors' samples. The CDR3 here is CASLREGLSYEQYF. The CDR3 nucleotides are TGTGCCAGCTTGCGGGAGGGCCTTTCCTACGAGCAGTACTTC. The full variable domain, with the rest looked up from reference TRBV7-2 and TRBJ2-7, is GAGVSQSPSNKVTEKGKDVELRCDPISGHTALYWYRQSLGQGLEFLIYFQGNSAPDKSGLPSDRFSAERTGGSVSTLTIQRTQQEDSAVYLCASLREGLSYEQYFGPGTRLTVT.